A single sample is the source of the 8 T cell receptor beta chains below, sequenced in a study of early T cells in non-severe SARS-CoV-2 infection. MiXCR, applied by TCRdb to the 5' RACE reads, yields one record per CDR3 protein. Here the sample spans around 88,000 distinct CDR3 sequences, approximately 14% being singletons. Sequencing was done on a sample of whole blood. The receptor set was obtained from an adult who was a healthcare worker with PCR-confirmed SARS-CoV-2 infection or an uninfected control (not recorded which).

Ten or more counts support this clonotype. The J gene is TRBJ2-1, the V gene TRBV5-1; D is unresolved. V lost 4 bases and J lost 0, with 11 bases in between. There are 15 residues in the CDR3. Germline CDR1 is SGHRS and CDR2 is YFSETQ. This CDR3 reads CASSLASLSYNEQFF. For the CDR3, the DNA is TGCGCCAGCAGCCTCGCCTCCCTCTCCTACAATGAGCAGTTCTTC.

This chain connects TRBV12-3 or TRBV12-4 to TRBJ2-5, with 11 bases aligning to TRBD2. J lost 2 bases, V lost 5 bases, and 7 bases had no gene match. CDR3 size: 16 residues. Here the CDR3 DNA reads TGTGCCAGCAGTGGGATGCTAGCGGGAGGACAAGAGACCCAGTACTTC. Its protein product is CASSGMLAGGQETQYF.

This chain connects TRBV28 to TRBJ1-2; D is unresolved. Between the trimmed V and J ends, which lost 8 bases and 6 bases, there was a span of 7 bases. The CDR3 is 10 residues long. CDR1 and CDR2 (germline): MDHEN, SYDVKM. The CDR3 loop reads CASGNNGYTF. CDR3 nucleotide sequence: TGTGCCAGCGGAAACAATGGCTACACCTTC.

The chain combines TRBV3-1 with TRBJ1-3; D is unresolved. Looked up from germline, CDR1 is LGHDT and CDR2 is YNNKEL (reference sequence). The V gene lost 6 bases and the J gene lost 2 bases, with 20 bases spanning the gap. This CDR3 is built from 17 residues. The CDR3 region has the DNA TGTGCCAGCAGTCTCAACCCTTCTATCCCGGCTGGAAACACCATATATTTT. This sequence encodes CASSLNPSIPAGNTIYF.

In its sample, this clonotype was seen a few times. CDR3 bases: TGCGCCAGCAGCCCGGGACTAGGCGGGGTAGATGAGCAGTTCTTC. This translates into CASSPGLGGVDEQFF. This rearrangement joins TRBV5-1 to TRBJ2-1; 8 positions agree with TRBD2. J lost 8 bases, V lost 4 bases, and 11 bases had no gene match. The CDR3 sequence is 15 residues long. Per the germline V gene, CDR1 is SGHRS and CDR2 is YFSETQ.

CDR3 amino acids: CASSERTEAFF. CDR3 DNA: TGCGCCAGCAGTGAGAGAACTGAAGCTTTCTTT. The chain uses TRBV4-1 and TRBJ1-1, with D unclear. CDR1 and CDR2 (germline): MGHRA, YSYEKL. V was clipped by 6 bases and J by 5 bases, with 7 bases between them. This CDR3 has 11 residues.

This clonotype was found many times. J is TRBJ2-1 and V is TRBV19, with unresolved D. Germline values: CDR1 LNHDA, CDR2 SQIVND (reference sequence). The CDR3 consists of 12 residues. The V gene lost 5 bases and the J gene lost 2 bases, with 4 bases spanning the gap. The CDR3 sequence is CASSLTYNEQFF. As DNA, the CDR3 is TGTGCCAGTAGTTTGACCTACAATGAGCAGTTCTTC.

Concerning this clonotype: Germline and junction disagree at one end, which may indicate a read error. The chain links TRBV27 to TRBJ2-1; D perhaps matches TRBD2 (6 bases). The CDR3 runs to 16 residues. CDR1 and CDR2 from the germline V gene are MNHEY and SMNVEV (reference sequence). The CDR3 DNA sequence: TGTGCCAGCAGAACCGAGGGGACTGGAGCTTACAAAGAGCAGTTCTTC. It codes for CASRTEGTGAYKEQFF.